The clone carrying this T cell receptor (beta chain) was counted at least ten times. These data originate in a study of T cell repertoires in cytomegalovirus infection. TCRdb reprocessed the reads via MiXCR and lists one record per CDR3 protein. The table has hundreds of thousands of distinct CDR3 sequences, about 7% seen once. CDR3 length: 13 amino acids. The germline CDR1 and CDR2 sequences are MNHNY and SVGAGI (reference sequence). V shed 7 bases and J shed 4 bases, with 11 bases lying between them. The genes are TRBV6-6 and TRBJ2-1; D is uncertain. The sequenced sample was PBMCs. This TCR was sampled from a human donor in good health (CMV status not recorded). Some clones in this sample may be carry-over from other donors' samples. The CDR3 DNA reads TGTGCCAGCATCAACGGGCCTTACAATGAGCAGTTCTTC. Its protein is CASINGPYNEQFF.